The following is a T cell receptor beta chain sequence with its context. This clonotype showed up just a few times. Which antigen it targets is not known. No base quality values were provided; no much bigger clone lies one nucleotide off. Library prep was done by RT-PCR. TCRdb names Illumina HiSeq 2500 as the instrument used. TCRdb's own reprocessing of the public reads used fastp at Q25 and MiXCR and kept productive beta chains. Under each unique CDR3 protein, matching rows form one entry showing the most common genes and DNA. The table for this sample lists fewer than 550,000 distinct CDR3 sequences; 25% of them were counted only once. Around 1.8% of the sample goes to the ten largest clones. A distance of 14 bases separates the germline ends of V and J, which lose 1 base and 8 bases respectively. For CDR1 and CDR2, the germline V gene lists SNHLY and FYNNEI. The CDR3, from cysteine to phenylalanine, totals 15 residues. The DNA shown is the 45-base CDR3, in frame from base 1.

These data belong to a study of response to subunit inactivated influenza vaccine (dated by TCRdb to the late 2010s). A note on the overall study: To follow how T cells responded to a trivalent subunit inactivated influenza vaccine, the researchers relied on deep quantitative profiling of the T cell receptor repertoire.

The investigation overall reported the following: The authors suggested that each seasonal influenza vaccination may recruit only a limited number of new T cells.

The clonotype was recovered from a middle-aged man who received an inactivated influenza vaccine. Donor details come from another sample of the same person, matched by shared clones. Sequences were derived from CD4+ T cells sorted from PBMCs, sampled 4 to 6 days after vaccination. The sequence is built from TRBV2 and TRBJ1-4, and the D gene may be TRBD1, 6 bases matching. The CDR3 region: CASSEGDRRGEKLFF. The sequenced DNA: TGTGCCAGCAGTGAAGGCGACAGGCGGGGCGAAAAACTGTTTTTT. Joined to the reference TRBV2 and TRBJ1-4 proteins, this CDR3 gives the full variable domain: EPEVTQTPSHQVTQMGQEVILRCVPISNHLYFYWYRQILGQKVEFLVSFYNNEISEKSEIFDDQFSVERPDGSNFTLKIRSTKLEDSAMYFCASSEGDRRGEKLFFGSGTQLSVL.